Listed below are T cell receptor beta chains from one sample, sequenced in a study of tumor T cells in aggressive B-cell lymphoma. TCRdb's table, derived via immunoSEQ multiplex PCR, lists solely in-frame clones and lacks some. The repertoire consists of around 6,000 clones, with 88% occurring once and the leading ten covering less than 4%. The sequenced sample was tumor tissue. These receptors all come from an adult with diffuse large B cell lymphoma. Some clones in this sample may be carry-over from other donors' samples. CDR3s include the opening cysteine and the closing phenylalanine or tryptophan. A D gene is named only where the DNA matches it firmly. The size of a clone is reported for some rows only, either as once, few or many, or as a class for expanded clones.

v_gene	d_gene	j_gene	abundance	CDR3aa	CDR3nt
TRBV18	NA	TRBJ1-2	NA	CASSPAPDSGYTF	TGTGCCAGCTCACCCGCGCCCGATAGTGGCTACACCTTC
TRBV4-3	TRBD1	TRBJ1-3	NA	CASSQVVGTGSGNTIYF	TGCGCCAGCAGCCAAGTCGTCGGGACAGGCTCTGGAAACACCATATATTTT
TRBV2	TRBD1	TRBJ2-7	once	CASSLYDRDAYEQYF	TGTGCCAGTAGCTTATACGACAGGGACGCCTACGAGCAGTACTTC
TRBV7-6	NA	TRBJ2-2	once	CASSLGQIGTGELFF	TGTGCCAGCAGCCTCGGACAGATCGGGACCGGGGAGCTGTTTTTT
TRBV18	NA	TRBJ2-3	NA	CASSPSRDTDTQYF	TGTGCCAGCTCACCCTCCAGGGACACAGATACGCAGTATTTT
TRBV6-5	NA	TRBJ2-2	NA	CASSYSPSGELFF	TGTGCCAGCAGTTACTCCCCCAGCGGGGAGCTGTTTTTT
TRBV4-1	NA	TRBJ2-3	NA	CASSQDTHTDTQYF	TGCGCCAGCAGCCAAGATACTCACACAGATACGCAGTATTTT
TRBV4-1	NA	TRBJ2-1	once	CASSQRQDNEQFF	TGCGCCAGCAGCCAACGACAGGACAATGAGCAGTTCTTC
TRBV30	TRBD2	TRBJ2-3	NA	CAWSVPASGRNTQYF	TGTGCCTGGAGTGTGCCGGCTAGCGGGAGGAATACGCAGTATTTT
TRBV6-1	NA	TRBJ1-1	NA	CASSDGGLGTEAFF	TGTGCCAGCAGTGATGGGGGCTTAGGCACTGAAGCTTTCTTT
TRBV5-4	NA	TRBJ1-1	NA	CASSLPKTGNTEAFF	TGTGCCAGCAGCTTGCCAAAGACAGGGAACACTGAAGCTTTCTTT
TRBV5-4	TRBD2	TRBJ2-3	few	CASHLAGHTDTQYF	TGTGCCAGCCATCTAGCGGGCCACACAGATACGCAGTATTTT
TRBV19	NA	TRBJ2-3	NA	CASSIATGLADTQYF	TGTGCCAGTAGTATAGCGACAGGTTTGGCAGATACGCAGTATTTT
TRBV15	TRBD1	TRBJ2-2	NA	CATLLDRGSGELFF	TGTGCCACGCTGCTTGACAGGGGATCCGGGGAGCTGTTTTTT
TRBV9	NA	TRBJ2-2	NA	CANPRSPRAKHTGELFF	TGTGCCAACCCCCGATCGCCTAGAGCTAAACACACCGGGGAGCTGTTTTTT
TRBV30	NA	TRBJ2-1	NA	CAWSVGGSGYNEQFF	TGTGCCTGGAGTGTGGGTGGGAGCGGTTACAATGAGCAGTTCTTC
TRBV9	NA	TRBJ1-1	once	CASSPDSANTEAFF	TGTGCCAGCAGCCCGGACAGTGCAAACACTGAAGCTTTCTTT
TRBV5-1	NA	TRBJ1-2	NA	CASQASGSNYGYTF	TGCGCCAGCCAAGCATCAGGTTCTAACTATGGCTACACCTTC
TRBV28	NA	TRBJ1-5	NA	CASSGTRDTEEGNQPQHF	TGTGCCAGCAGCGGGACCCGGGACACGGAGGAGGGCAATCAGCCCCAGCATTTT
TRBV2	NA	TRBJ2-7	NA	CASSDRTPSYEQYF	TGTGCCAGCAGTGACCGGACACCGTCCTACGAGCAGTACTTC
TRBV14	NA	TRBJ1-3	NA	CASSQDSRGTIYF	TGTGCCAGCAGCCAAGACTCACGGGGCACCATATATTTT
TRBV7-2	NA	TRBJ2-5	NA	CASSSNRALETQYF	TGTGCCAGCAGCTCAAACAGGGCATTAGAGACCCAGTACTTC
TRBV28	NA	TRBJ2-7	NA	CASSFLGDMAYEQYF	TGTGCCAGCAGTTTTCTCGGGGATATGGCCTACGAGCAGTACTTC
TRBV19	TRBD1	TRBJ1-2	NA	CASSLSGTGVNYGYTF	TGTGCCAGTAGCCTATCCGGGACAGGGGTCAACTATGGCTACACCTTC
TRBV18	NA	TRBJ2-7	NA	CASSPSEPTVHYEQYF	TGTGCCAGCTCCCCCTCGGAGCCGACGGTACACTACGAGCAGTACTTC
TRBV7-2	NA	TRBJ1-5	NA	CASSPQGSLNQPQHF	TGTGCCAGCAGCCCCCAGGGCAGTCTCAATCAGCCCCAGCATTTT
TRBV28	NA	TRBJ2-3	NA	CASSELISTDTQYF	TGTGCCAGCAGCGAACTGATTAGCACAGATACGCAGTATTTT
TRBV5-6	NA	TRBJ2-7	NA	CASNLGSSYEQYF	TGTGCCAGCAACTTGGGGAGCTCCTACGAGCAGTACTTC
TRBV18	TRBD2	TRBJ2-1	NA	CASSPPGLAVTYNEQFF	TGTGCCAGCTCACCACCGGGACTAGCGGTAACCTACAATGAGCAGTTCTTC
TRBV11-2	NA	TRBJ2-5	NA	CASSLSGETQYF	TGTGCCAGCAGCTTATCAGGGGAGACCCAGTACTTC
TRBV4-3	NA	TRBJ2-5	NA	CASSLFGQYQETQYF	TGCGCCAGCAGCCTCTTCGGACAGTACCAAGAGACCCAGTACTTC
TRBV6-6	NA	TRBJ2-3	once	CASSYPSSRTVDTQYF	TGTGCCAGCAGTTACCCGTCTAGCAGGACGGTAGATACACAGTATTTT
TRBV15	NA	TRBJ2-5	NA	CATSRDRGETQYF	TGTGCCACCAGCAGAGATAGAGGAGAGACCCAGTACTTC
TRBV9	NA	TRBJ1-2	NA	CASSVIDRLANYGYTF	TGTGCCAGCAGCGTAATAGACAGGCTAGCTAACTATGGCTACACCTTC
TRBV7-7	TRBD1	TRBJ2-5	NA	CASSLDRGEAQYF	TGTGCCAGCAGCTTAGACAGGGGGGAAGCCCAGTACTTC
TRBV7-9	TRBD1	TRBJ2-7	NA	CASSDANRGHEQYF	TGTGCCAGCAGCGACGCCAACAGGGGCCACGAGCAGTACTTC
TRBV5-4	TRBD2	TRBJ2-3	NA	CASSSRLAGEHDTQYF	TGTGCCAGCAGCTCCCGCCTAGCGGGGGAGCATGATACGCAGTATTTT
TRBV7-9	NA	TRBJ2-7	NA	CASSSDTYEQYF	TGTGCCAGCAGCTCTGACACCTACGAGCAGTACTTC